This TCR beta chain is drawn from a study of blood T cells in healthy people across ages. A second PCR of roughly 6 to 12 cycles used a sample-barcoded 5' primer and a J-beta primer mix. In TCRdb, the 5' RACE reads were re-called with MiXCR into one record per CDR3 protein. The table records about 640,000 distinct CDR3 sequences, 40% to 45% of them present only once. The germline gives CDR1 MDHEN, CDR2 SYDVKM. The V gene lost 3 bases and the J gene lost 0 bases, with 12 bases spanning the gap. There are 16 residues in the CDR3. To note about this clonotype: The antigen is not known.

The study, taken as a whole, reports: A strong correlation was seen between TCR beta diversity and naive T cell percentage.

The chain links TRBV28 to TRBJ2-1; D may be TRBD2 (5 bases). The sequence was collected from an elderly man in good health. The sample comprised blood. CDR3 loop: CASSFGGLSSYNEQFF. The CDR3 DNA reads TGTGCCAGCAGTTTTGGCGGGCTCAGCTCCTACAATGAGCAGTTCTTC.